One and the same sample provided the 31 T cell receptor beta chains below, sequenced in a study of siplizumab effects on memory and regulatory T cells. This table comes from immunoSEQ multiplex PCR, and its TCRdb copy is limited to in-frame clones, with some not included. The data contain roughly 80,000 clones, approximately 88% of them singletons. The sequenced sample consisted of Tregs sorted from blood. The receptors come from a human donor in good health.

CDR3 sequence (DNA): TGTGCCAGCAGCCCCGGGTTGGGACAGGGCGATCGGGAGCAGTACTTC. Encoded protein: CASSPGLGQGDREQYF. The chain employs TRBV27 and TRBJ2-7; 9 bases are a match to TRBD1. CDR3 length equals 16 residues. V was pared by 6 bases and J by 7 bases, with 16 bases of the junction left unmatched. The germline V gene encodes CDR1 MNHEY and CDR2 SMNVEV (reference sequence).

CDR3 sequence (DNA): TGTGCCAGCAGCTTAACAGGGCTTGGAAACACCATATATTTT. It yields the protein CASSLTGLGNTIYF. J is TRBJ1-3 and V is TRBV13; D may be TRBD1 (6 bases). Germline CDR1 PRHDT, CDR2 FYEKMQ (reference sequence). CDR3 length: 14 residues. V lost 2 bases and J 3 bases, leaving 8 bases between the germline ends.

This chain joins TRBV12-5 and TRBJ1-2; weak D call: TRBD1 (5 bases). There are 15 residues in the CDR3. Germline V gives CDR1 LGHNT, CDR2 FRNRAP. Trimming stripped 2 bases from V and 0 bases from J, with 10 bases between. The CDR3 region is CASGLSRVPNYGYTF. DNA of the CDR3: TGTGCTAGTGGTTTGAGCAGGGTACCTAACTATGGCTACACCTTC. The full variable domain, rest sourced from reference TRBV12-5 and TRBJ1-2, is DARVTQTPRHKVTEMGQEVTMRCQPILGHNTVFWYRQTMMQGLELLAYFRNRAPLDDSGMPKDRFSAEMPDATLATLKIQPSEPRDSAVYFCASGLSRVPNYGYTFGSGTRLTVV.

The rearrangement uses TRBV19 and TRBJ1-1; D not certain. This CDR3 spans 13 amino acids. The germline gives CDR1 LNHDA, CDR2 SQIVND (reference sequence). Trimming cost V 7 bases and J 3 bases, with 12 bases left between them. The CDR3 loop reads CASNGWPDTEAFF. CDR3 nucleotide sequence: TGTGCCAGTAACGGGTGGCCGGACACTGAAGCTTTCTTT.

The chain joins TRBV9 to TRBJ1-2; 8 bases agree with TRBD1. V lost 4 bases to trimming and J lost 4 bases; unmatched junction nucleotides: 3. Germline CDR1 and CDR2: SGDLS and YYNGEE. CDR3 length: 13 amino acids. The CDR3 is CASSTTGAYGYTF. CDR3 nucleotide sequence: TGTGCCAGCAGCACGACAGGGGCCTATGGCTACACCTTC.

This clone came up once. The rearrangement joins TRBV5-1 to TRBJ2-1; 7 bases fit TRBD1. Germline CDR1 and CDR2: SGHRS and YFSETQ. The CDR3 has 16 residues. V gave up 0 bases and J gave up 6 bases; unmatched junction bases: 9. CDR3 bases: TGCGCCAGCAGCTTGGGAGACAGGGTAATACGCAATGAGCAGTTCTTC. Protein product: CASSLGDRVIRNEQFF.

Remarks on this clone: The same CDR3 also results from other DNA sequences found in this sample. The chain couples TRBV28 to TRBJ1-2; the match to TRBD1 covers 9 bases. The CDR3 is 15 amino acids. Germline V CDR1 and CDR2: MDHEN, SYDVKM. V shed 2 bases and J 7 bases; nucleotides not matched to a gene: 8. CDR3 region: CASSLPGTGTGGYTF. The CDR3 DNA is TGTGCCAGCAGTTTACCCGGGACAGGGACGGGTGGCTACACCTTC.

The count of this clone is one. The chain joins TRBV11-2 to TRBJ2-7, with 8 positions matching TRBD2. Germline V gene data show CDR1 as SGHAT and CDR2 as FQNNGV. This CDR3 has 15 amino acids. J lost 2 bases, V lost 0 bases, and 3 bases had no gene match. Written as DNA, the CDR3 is TGTGCCAGCAGCTTAGAATTAGCGGGGACCTACGAGCAGTACTTC. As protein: CASSLELAGTYEQYF.

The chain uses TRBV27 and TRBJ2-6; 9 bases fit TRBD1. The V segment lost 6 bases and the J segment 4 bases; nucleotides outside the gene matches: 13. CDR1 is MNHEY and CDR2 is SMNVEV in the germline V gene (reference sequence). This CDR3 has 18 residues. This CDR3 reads CASSPRGTGTTGANVLTF. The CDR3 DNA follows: TGTGCCAGCAGCCCCCGGGGGACAGGGACGACCGGGGCCAACGTCCTGACTTTC.

As DNA, the CDR3 is TGTGCCAGCAGATCGAACAGGGAGTATGGCTACACCTTC. This sequence encodes CASRSNREYGYTF. This chain links TRBV2 with TRBJ1-2; a possible D gene is TRBD1 (6 bases). V dropped 6 bases and J dropped 5 bases, with 13 bases sitting between them. CDR3 length: 13 amino acids. Germline CDR1 reads SNHLY; CDR2 reads FYNNEI.

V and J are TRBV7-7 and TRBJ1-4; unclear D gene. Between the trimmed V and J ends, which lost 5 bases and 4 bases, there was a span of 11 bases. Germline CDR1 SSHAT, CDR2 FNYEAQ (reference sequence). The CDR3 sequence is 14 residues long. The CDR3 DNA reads TGTGCCAGCAGCCAGGACCAATTTAATGAAAAACTGTTTTTT. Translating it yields CASSQDQFNEKLFF.

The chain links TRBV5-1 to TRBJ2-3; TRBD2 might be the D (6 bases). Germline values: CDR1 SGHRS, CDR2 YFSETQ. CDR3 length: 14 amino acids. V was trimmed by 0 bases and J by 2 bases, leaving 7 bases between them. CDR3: CASSLGDFTDTQYF. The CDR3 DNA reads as TGCGCCAGCAGCTTGGGGGACTTCACAGATACGCAGTATTTT.

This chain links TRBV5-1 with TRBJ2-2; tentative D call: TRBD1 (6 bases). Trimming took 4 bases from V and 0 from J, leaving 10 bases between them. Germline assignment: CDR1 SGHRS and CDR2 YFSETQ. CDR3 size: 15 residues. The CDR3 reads CASSGQTPNTGELFF. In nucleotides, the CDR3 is TGCGCCAGCAGCGGACAGACACCGAACACCGGGGAGCTGTTTTTT.

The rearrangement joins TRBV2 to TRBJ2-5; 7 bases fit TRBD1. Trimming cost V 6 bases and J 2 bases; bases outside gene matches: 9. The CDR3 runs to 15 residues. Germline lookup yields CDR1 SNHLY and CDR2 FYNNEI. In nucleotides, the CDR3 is TGTGCCAGCAGCCAGAACAGGGGCGAACAAGAGACCCAGTACTTC. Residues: CASSQNRGEQETQYF.

The CDR3 loop reads CASSQGFVGGYTF. In DNA form, the CDR3 reads TGTGCCAGCAGCCAAGGGTTCGTGGGTGGCTACACCTTC. The chain employs TRBV4-2 and TRBJ1-2; D call uncertain. Trimming left V 1 base short and J 7 bases short, with 10 bases between. Germline CDR1 is LGHNA and CDR2 is YNFKEQ. CDR3 length equals 13 residues.

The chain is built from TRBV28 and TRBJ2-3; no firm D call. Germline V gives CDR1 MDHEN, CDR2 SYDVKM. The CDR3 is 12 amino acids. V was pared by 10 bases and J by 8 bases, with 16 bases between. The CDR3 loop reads CATRSNSGTQYF. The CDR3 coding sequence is TGTGCCACAAGGAGCAACTCGGGTACGCAGTATTTT.

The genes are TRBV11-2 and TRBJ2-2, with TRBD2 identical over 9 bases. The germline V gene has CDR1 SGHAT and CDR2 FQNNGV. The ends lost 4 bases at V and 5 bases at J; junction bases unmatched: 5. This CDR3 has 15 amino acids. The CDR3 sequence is CASSSSGLATGELFF. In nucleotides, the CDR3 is TGTGCCAGCAGCTCGTCGGGACTAGCAACCGGGGAGCTGTTTTTT.

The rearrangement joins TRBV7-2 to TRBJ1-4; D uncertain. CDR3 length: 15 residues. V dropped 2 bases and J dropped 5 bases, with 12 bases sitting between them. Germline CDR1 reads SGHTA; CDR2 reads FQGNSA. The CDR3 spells CASSLRTGGNEKLFF. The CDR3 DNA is TGTGCCAGCAGCTTAAGGACGGGAGGGAATGAAAAACTGTTTTTT.

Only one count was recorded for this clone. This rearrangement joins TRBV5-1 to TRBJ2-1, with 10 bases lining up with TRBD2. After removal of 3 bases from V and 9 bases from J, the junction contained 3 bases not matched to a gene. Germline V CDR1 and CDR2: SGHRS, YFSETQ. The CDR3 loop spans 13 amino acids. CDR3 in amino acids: CASSSTSGIEQFF. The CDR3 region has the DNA TGCGCCAGCAGCTCAACTAGCGGGATTGAGCAGTTCTTC.

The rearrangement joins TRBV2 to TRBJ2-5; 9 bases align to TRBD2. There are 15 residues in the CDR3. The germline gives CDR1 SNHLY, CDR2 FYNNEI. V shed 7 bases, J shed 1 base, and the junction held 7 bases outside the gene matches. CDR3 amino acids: CASTLRLAAQETQYF. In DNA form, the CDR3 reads TGTGCCAGCACTCTGCGACTAGCGGCCCAAGAGACCCAGTACTTC.

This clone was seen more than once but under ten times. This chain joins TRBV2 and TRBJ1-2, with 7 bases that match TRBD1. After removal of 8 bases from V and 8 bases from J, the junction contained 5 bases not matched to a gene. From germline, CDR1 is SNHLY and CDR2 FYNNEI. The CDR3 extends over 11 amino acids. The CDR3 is CASGGTDGYTF. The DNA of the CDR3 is TGTGCCAGCGGTGGGACAGACGGCTACACCTTC.

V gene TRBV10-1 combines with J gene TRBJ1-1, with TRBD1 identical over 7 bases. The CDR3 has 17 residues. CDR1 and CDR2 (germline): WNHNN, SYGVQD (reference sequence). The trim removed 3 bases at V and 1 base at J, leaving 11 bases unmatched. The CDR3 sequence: CASSDRFLGQTNTEAFF. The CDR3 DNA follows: TGCGCCAGCAGTGATCGCTTTTTGGGACAGACGAACACTGAAGCTTTCTTT.

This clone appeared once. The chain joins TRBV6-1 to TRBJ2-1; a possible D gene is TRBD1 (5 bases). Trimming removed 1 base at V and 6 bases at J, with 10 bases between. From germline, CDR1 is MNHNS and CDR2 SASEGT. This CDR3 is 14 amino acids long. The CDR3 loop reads CASSEGDSLNEQFF. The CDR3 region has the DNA TGTGCCAGCAGTGAAGGAGACAGCCTCAATGAGCAGTTCTTC.

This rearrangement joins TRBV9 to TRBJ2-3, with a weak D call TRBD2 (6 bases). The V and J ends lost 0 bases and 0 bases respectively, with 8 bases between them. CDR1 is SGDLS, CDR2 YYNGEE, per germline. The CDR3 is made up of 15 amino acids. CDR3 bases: TGTGCCAGCAGCGTAGCGGGGACTAGCACAGATACGCAGTATTTT. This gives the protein CASSVAGTSTDTQYF.

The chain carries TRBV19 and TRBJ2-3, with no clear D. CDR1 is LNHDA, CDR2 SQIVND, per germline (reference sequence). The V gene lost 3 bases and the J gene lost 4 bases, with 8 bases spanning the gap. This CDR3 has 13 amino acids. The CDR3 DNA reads TGTGCCAGTAGTATCGGAAGTGCAGATACGCAGTATTTT. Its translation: CASSIGSADTQYF.

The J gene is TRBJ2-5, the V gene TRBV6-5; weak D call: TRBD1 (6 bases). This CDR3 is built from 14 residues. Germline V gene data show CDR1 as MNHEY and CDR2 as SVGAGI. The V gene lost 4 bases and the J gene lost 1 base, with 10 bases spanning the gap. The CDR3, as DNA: TGTGCCAGCAGTTTCCTACAGGGCCAAGAGACCCAGTACTTC. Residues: CASSFLQGQETQYF.

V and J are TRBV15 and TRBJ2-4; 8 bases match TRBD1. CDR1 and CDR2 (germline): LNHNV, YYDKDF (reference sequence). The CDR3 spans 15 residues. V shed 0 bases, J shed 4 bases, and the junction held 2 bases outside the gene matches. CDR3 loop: CATSRERDRKNIQYF. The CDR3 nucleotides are TGTGCCACCAGCAGAGAACGGGACAGGAAAAACATTCAGTACTTC.

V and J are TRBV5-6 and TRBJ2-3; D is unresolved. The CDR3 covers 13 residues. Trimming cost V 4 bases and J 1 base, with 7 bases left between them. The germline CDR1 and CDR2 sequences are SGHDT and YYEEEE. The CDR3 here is CASSGWGTDTQYF. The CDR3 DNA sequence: TGTGCCAGCAGCGGTTGGGGCACAGATACGCAGTATTTT. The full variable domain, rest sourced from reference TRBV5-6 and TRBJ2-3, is DAGVTQSPTHLIKTRGQQVTLRCSPKSGHDTVSWYQQALGQGPQFIFQYYEEEERQRGNFPDRFSGHQFPNYSSELNVNALLLGDSALYLCASSGWGTDTQYFGPGTRLTVL.

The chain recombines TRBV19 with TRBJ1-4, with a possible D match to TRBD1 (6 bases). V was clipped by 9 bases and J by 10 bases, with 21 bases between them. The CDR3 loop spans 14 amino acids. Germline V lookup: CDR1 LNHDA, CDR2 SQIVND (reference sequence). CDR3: CASDPTGNRGKLFF. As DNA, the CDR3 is TGTGCCAGCGACCCGACAGGAAATAGGGGAAAACTGTTTTTT.

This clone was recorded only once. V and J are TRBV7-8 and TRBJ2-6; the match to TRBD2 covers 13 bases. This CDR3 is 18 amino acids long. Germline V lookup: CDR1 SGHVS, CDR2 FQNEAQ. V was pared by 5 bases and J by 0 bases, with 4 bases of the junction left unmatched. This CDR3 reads CASSRTSGGSSGANVLTF. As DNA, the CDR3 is TGTGCCAGCAGCCGGACTAGCGGGGGAAGCTCTGGGGCCAACGTCCTGACTTTC. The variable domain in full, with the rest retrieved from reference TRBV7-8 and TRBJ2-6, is GAGVSQSPRYKVAKRGQDVALRCDPISGHVSLFWYQQALGQGPEFLTYFQNEAQLDKSGLPSDRFFAERPEGSVSTLKIQRTQQEDSAVYLCASSRTSGGSSGANVLTFGAGSRLTVL.

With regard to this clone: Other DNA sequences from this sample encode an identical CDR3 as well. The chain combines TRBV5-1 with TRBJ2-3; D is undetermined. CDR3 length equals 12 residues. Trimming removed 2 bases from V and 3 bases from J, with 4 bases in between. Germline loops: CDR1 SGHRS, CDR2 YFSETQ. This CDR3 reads CASSLSTDTQYF. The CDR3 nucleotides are TGCGCCAGCAGCTTATCTACAGATACGCAGTATTTT. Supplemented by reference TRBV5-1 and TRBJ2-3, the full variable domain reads KAGVTQTPRYLIKTRGQQVTLSCSPISGHRSVSWYQQTPGQGLQFLFEYFSETQRNKGNFPGRFSGRQFSNSRSEMNVSTLELGDSALYLCASSLSTDTQYFGPGTRLTVL.